Below, 18 T cell receptor beta chains from the same sample are listed, as sequenced in a study of blood T cell repertoires in COVID-19. Assay used: immunoSEQ multiplex PCR; TCRdb lists only in-frame clones, some missing. Found here are fewer than 350,000 clones, about 89% of them singletons; the top ten hold about 5%. Material: peripheral blood. The source is a man aged 40-55 years with acute or convalescent COVID-19.

V is TRBV5-1 and J is TRBJ1-2; no definite D call. The CDR3 totals 15 residues. CDR1 is SGHRS, CDR2 YFSETQ, per germline. Trimming left V 4 bases short and J 3 bases short, with 16 bases between. CDR3: CASSRKLGGDYGYTF. CDR3 coding DNA: TGCGCCAGCAGCCGTAAACTGGGAGGTGACTATGGCTACACCTTC.

The gene calls are TRBV4-2 and TRBJ2-7; maybe TRBD2 (5 bases). The CDR3 is 13 amino acids. V was pared by 2 bases and J by 5 bases, with 10 bases between. The germline CDR1 and CDR2 sequences are LGHNA and YNFKEQ. The chain's CDR3 is CASSQRGRDEQYF. CDR3 coding DNA: TGTGCCAGCAGCCAAAGAGGGCGGGACGAGCAGTACTTC.

This clone appeared a few times. V gene TRBV10-3 combines with J gene TRBJ2-7, with D unclear. The CDR3 spans 14 residues. Germline-derived CDR1 and CDR2 are ENHRY and SYGVKD. V gave up 2 bases and J gave up 6 bases, with 14 bases separating them. The CDR3 coding sequence is TGTGCCATCAGTGAGGGGCGCACTTGGGCCGAGCAGTACTTC. It is translated as CAISEGRTWAEQYF.

The chain carries TRBV7-8 and TRBJ2-7; the D gene is possibly TRBD1 (6 bases). This CDR3 is 16 amino acids long. V lost 2 bases, J lost 0 bases, and 14 bases lay in between. In germline, CDR1 is SGHVS, CDR2 FQNEAQ. CDR3 amino acids: CASSLRGSDSSYEQYF. The CDR3 DNA sequence: TGTGCCAGCAGCTTAAGGGGGAGCGACTCCTCCTACGAGCAGTACTTC.

J is TRBJ1-1 and V is TRBV2; no clear D gene. Trimming pared 4 bases from V and 0 bases from J, leaving 9 bases between. Per germline, CDR1 SNHLY and CDR2 FYNNEI. There are 14 residues in the CDR3. CDR3 sequence: CASSGVAMNTEAFF. DNA of the CDR3: TGTGCCAGCAGTGGGGTAGCGATGAACACTGAAGCTTTCTTT.

As concerns this clone: At one end the junction does not follow the germline gene, possibly because of a read error. This sequence joins TRBV2 and TRBJ1-2, with D maybe TRBD1 (6 bases). The CDR3 runs 13 residues. Germline values: CDR1 SNHLY, CDR2 FYNNEI. CDR3 DNA: TGTGTCAGCAGTAGGGACATTAACTATGGCTACACCTTC. Translation: CVSSRDINYGYTF.

CDR3 loop: CASSRRDSVLLNYGYTF. The CDR3 DNA follows: TGTGCCAGTAGCCGCCGGGACAGCGTACTACTTAACTATGGCTACACCTTC. The chain carries TRBV19 and TRBJ1-2; TRBD1 matches at 7 bases. The CDR3 has 17 amino acids. Germline loops: CDR1 LNHDA, CDR2 SQIVND (reference sequence). Germline trimming cut 6 bases from V and 1 base from J; bases unmatched to any gene: 14.

The chain combines TRBV4-2 with TRBJ2-7; 11 bases are shared with TRBD2. This CDR3 is built from 14 residues. The ends lost 4 bases at V and 4 bases at J; junction bases unmatched: 3. Germline lookup yields CDR1 LGHNA and CDR2 YNFKEQ. CDR3 bases: TGTGCCAGCAGCCCACGACTAGCGGGGTACGAGCAGTACTTC. It translates to CASSPRLAGYEQYF.

The V gene is TRBV18, the J gene TRBJ1-4; the D is unclear. V dropped 4 bases and J dropped 6 bases, with 12 bases sitting between them. This CDR3 region has 14 residues. Germline V gene data show CDR1 as KGHSH and CDR2 as LQKENI. The CDR3 loop is CASSRRTEDEKLFF. CDR3 coding DNA: TGTGCCAGCTCACGGAGGACGGAGGATGAAAAACTGTTTTTT.

V usage is TRBV4-1 and J usage is TRBJ2-7; 8 bases agree with TRBD1. V was pared by 2 bases and J by 3 bases, with 6 bases of the junction left unmatched. Germline CDR1 MGHRA, CDR2 YSYEKL. The CDR3 runs 15 residues. The CDR3 region has the DNA TGCGCCAGCAGCCAAACAGGGGGGAAATACTACGAGCAGTACTTC. Translated: CASSQTGGKYYEQYF.

The chain combines TRBV9 with TRBJ2-7; no clear D gene. Germline loops: CDR1 SGDLS, CDR2 YYNGEE. The CDR3 sequence is 14 residues long. The V end lost 3 bases, the J end lost 6 bases, and 16 bases lay between the germline ends. The CDR3 reads CASSGTASFSEQYF. The CDR3 DNA sequence: TGTGCCAGCAGCGGTACAGCCTCCTTTAGCGAGCAGTACTTC.

V gene TRBV7-6 combines with J gene TRBJ1-6, with TRBD1 as a possible D gene (5 bases). Deletions cut 1 base from V and 8 bases from J, with 9 bases between. This CDR3 is built from 14 residues. Germline V gene data show CDR1 as SGHVS and CDR2 as FNYEAQ. The CDR3 DNA reads as TGTGCCAGCAGCTTAGGGCCGGGGGATTCACCCCTCCACTTT. Translating it yields CASSLGPGDSPLHF.

The chain has TRBV6-4 and TRBJ2-2, with D possibly matching TRBD2 (6 bases). The germline CDR1 and CDR2 sequences are MRHNA and SNTAGT. The V end was cut by 2 bases, the J end by 1 base, with 8 bases between. The CDR3 runs 15 residues. CDR3 DNA: TGTGCCAGCAGTGACCTGCGGGGGAACACCGGGGAGCTGTTTTTT. Translation gives CASSDLRGNTGELFF.

The chain combines TRBV5-6 with TRBJ2-5; TRBD2 matches at 8 bases. Germline CDR1 reads SGHDT; CDR2 reads YYEEEE. The CDR3 spans 15 residues. The ends lost 2 bases at V and 0 bases at J; junction bases unmatched: 3. The CDR3: CASSLGGGYQETQYF. CDR3 nucleotides: TGTGCCAGCAGCTTAGGCGGGGGGTACCAAGAGACCCAGTACTTC.

This sequence joins TRBV5-6 and TRBJ1-1; TRBD1 is a possible D gene (6 bases). V was cut by 1 base and J by 5 bases, with 21 bases left in between. The CDR3 sequence is 17 residues long. Germline V CDR1 and CDR2: SGHDT, YYEEEE. CDR3 amino acids: CASSLLGQGKRRTEAFF. The CDR3 bases are TGTGCCAGCAGCTTGCTAGGCCAGGGGAAAAGGAGAACTGAAGCTTTCTTT.

This clone was counted once. The chain carries TRBV3-1 (or the pseudogene TRBV3-2) and TRBJ2-2; D might be TRBD2 (5 bases). The V gene lost 1 base and the J gene lost 5 bases, with 11 bases spanning the gap. Germline V lookup: CDR1 LGHDT, CDR2 YNNKEL (reference sequence). This CDR3 spans 15 amino acids. CDR3 bases: TGTGCCAGCAGCCAAGCTTTTTGGGAGACCGGGGAGCTGTTTTTT. This gives the protein CASSQAFWETGELFF.

CDR3 protein: CATSDFAGQEAFF. The CDR3 DNA reads TGTGCCACCAGTGATTTCGCGGGGCAGGAAGCTTTCTTT. V is TRBV24-1 and J is TRBJ1-1; maybe TRBD1 (5 bases). Trimming cost V 1 base and J 8 bases, with 10 bases left between them. CDR1 and CDR2 (germline): KGHDR, SFDVKD. CDR3 length: 13 amino acids.

This clone showed up just once. The rearrangement links TRBV24-1 to TRBJ2-1; TRBD2 aligns across 8 bases. There are 15 residues in the CDR3. CDR1 is KGHDR and CDR2 is SFDVKD in the germline V gene. Germline trimming cut 3 bases from V and 3 bases from J; bases unmatched to any gene: 3. Here the CDR3 reads CATSDPGLVYNEQFF. CDR3 coding DNA: TGTGCCACCAGTGATCCGGGACTAGTCTACAATGAGCAGTTCTTC.